The present T cell receptor (beta chain) was sequenced within a study of T cell repertoires in cytomegalovirus infection. This CDR3 is 13 amino acids long. V lost 5 bases and J 5 bases, leaving 12 bases between the germline ends. In this sample, this clonotype turned up once. The antigen is undetermined. TCRdb reprocessed the reads with MiXCR, giving one entry per CDR3 protein. The table has under 500,000 distinct CDR3 sequences, about 42% seen once. The source was cultured PBMCs, collected from culture after CMV antigen stimulation. The V and J genes are TRBV12-3 or TRBV12-4 and TRBJ1-2; D might be TRBD1 (6 bases). This TCR was recovered from a human donor in good health (CMV status not recorded). Some clones in this sample may be carry-over from other donors' samples. CDR3 coding DNA: TGTGCCAGCAGTGAAGGGGGAGAATATGGCTACACCTTC. Its translation: CASSEGGEYGYTF.